Listed here is a single TCR beta chain. The antigen remains unidentified. The same CDR3 arises from other DNA sequences in this sample as well. The data originate from a study of shared clonotypes between healthy human individuals. The study's findings and limits: Relative to clonotypes present in all four donors, those not shared had lower generation probabilities.

The CDR3 totals 15 residues. Germline assignment: CDR1 MNHNS and CDR2 SASEGT. V lost 2 bases and J lost 4; bases outside the gene matches: 6. Genomic DNA of every subset was divided equally among multiple immunoSEQ plates. Sequenced by immunoSEQ multiplex PCR; TCRdb stores in-frame clones only, minus some. The repertoire holds more than 1,200,000 clones, less than 99% seen once, with 0.36% in the top ten. J is TRBJ1-2 and V is TRBV6-1; 8 nucleotides line up with TRBD1. Sequences were obtained from naive CD4+ T cells sorted from blood. Documented subset: CD45RA+ positively selected. The TCR originated in a man aged 30 to 45 in good health. CDR3: CASSEPGQGGYGYTF. The CDR3 region has the DNA TGTGCCAGCAGTGAACCAGGACAGGGTGGCTATGGCTACACCTTC.